Detailed here is one T cell receptor (beta chain). Its antigen remains undetermined. Qualities for individual bases were not recorded, and no much larger clone is one base off. Using the deep immunoSEQ assay, multiplex PCR amplified TCR CDR3 regions from genomic DNA. Genomic DNA extracted from each cell subset was distributed evenly over all wells of several immunoSEQ 96-well plates, and each plate served as one replicate. Each replicate PCR for sorted subsets received roughly 200 ng genomic DNA, equal to around 32,000 T cell genomes. The purified libraries were quantified using a Qubit 3.0 fluorometer, sized with a Bioanalyzer 2100, and then quantified again using the KAPA Library Quantification kit. Every immunoSEQ 96-well plate was sequenced on a separate single-read 150-cycle Illumina NextSeq 550 flow cell. As for how the authors treated the data: The immunoSEQ output contained only junctional sequences without quality scores, so filtering could not match that applied to full-length reads. To assign V/J genes and CDR3, sequences were annotated against IMGT germline references using PyIR, a Python wrapper for IgBLAST v1.9. Reads were removed for weak V/J assignments (E-value above 1e-6), missing CDR3, stop codons, out-of-frame junctions, or ambiguous translated residues. A V3J clonotype was defined by an identical inferred V gene, J gene, and CDR3 amino acid sequence. Percentage overlap between repertoires was calculated by dividing the number of shared unique clonotypes by the size of the smaller repertoire. Richness of each repertoire was evaluated using RTK rarefaction, the Chao1 estimator, and Recon v2.1 estimates of unobserved clonotypes. Generation probabilities were computed with OLGA for all TCRbeta clonotypes obtained by the gDNA method from several donors. TCRdb obtained this table from immuneACCESS and retained in-frame rearrangements with V and J assigned. These tables miss some clones; where compared with another copy, unresolved V genes account for less than half of the shortfall, and the remainder is unexplained. The DNA gave D and trimming, while V, J and clone size come from that table. The sample has over a million clones on record, around 82% of them singletons. The ten largest clonotypes hold approximately 0.5% of the sample.

The data derive from a study of shared clonotypes between healthy human individuals (TCRdb year 2020). Context from the whole study: A few men and two women, aged 18 to 49 years, made up the cohort. To increase sequencing depth and limit assay-specific biases, different laboratories used diverse techniques to prepare libraries and sequence TCR repertoires. The study deeply sequenced blood TCR repertoires of several healthy adults to estimate repertoire size and the extent of clonotype sharing between individuals. Between about 0.8 and 9 billion PBMCs per donor were obtained by leukapheresis. For each donor, CD4 naive and CD4 memory were each given three plates, CD8 naive was given two plates, and CD8 memory was given one plate. The paper as a whole reports these results and caveats: Sampling was restricted to blood, and TCR repertoires in tissue are likely to differ from TCR repertoires in blood. Estimated clonotype richness was generally larger for naive than for memory subsets. Pairwise subsampling led to the expectation that sequencing depth would affect the degree of clonotype sharing among donors. The genetic and exposure-history diversity represented was limited by the small number of donors. Incomplete sequencing was indicated by rarefaction of sorted-subset datasets, despite the large sequencing depth. Higher generation probabilities were observed for clonotypes shared by all four sorted-subset donors than for non-shared clonotypes. About 4.5% of naive CD4, around 4% of naive CD8, around 2.3% of memory CD4, and more than 0.35% of memory CD8 clonotypes were shared across several donors.

The donors were healthy, HIV-negative adults with no recently reported acute infections or vaccinations. Every donor was a Caucasian adult living in Nashville, Tennessee, USA. CD4+ T cells were enriched by magnetic negative selection; naive cells were then positively selected on CD45RA, and the negative fraction formed the memory subset. Blood was obtained by leukapheresis, after which PBMCs were separated by Ficoll-Histopaque density gradient centrifugation and cryopreserved in liquid nitrogen vapor phase. Purity and quantity of every magnetically sorted T cell population were checked by analytical flow cytometry. Each sorted fraction had its genomic DNA isolated and then quantified by UV absorbance on a Nanodrop 2000c. CDR1 and CDR2 are drawn from the germline V gene: MDHEN, SYDVKM. From V the trimming removes 3 bases and from J it removes 10 bases, while the gene matches leave 8 bases of the junction unaccounted for. The CDR3 spans 14 residues, from the cysteine through the phenylalanine. Only CDR3 DNA remains: 42 bases, in frame from the first base.

Sample: memory CD4+ T cells from PBMCs. In the paper's terms, the cell subset or site label means: CD45RA-negative fraction. This clonotype originated in a young man in good health. Some clones in this sample may be carry-over from other donors' samples. Rearrangement joined TRBV28 to TRBJ2-1, with 8 bases in between that match TRBD2. The DNA sequence is as follows: TGTGCCAGCAGTTTTTTAGCGGGAATCTGGGAGCAGTTCTTC. This is translated as CASSFLAGIWEQFF. The entire variable domain, with the stretches around the CDR3 drawn from the reference TRBV28 and TRBJ2-1 proteins, is DVKVTQSSRYLVKRTGEKVFLECVQDMDHENMFWYRQDPGLGLRLIYFSYDVKMKEKGDIPEGYSVSREKKERFSLILESASTNQTSMYLCASSFLAGIWEQFFGPGTRLTVL.